This is a list of T cell receptor beta chains from one sample in a study of control samples from healthy donors and cancer patients. Libraries were prepared by immunoSEQ multiplex PCR; TCRdb keeps only in-frame clonotypes and omits some of them. This table holds about 86,000 clones, approximately 94% found once. Sequenced material: blood. These receptors all stem from a woman aged 18-35 years in good health. CDR3s include the opening cysteine and the closing phenylalanine or tryptophan. A D gene is named only where the DNA matches it firmly. Clone sizes are given selectively: once, few, many, or a class where the clone is expanded.

j_gene: TRBJ1-3; v_gene: TRBV19; abundance: .; d_gene: .; CDR3aa: CASSLTRTGISGNTIYF; CDR3nt: TGTGCCAGTAGTCTGACAAGGACGGGAATCTCTGGAAACACCATATATTTT
j_gene: TRBJ1-2; v_gene: TRBV9; abundance: few; d_gene: .; CDR3aa: CASSVVGQGDGYTF; CDR3nt: TGTGCCAGCAGCGTAGTGGGGCAGGGAGATGGCTACACCTTC
j_gene: TRBJ2-6; v_gene: TRBV5-6; abundance: .; d_gene: .; CDR3aa: CASSLSASTPSGANVLTF; CDR3nt: TGTGCCAGCAGCTTGTCGGCGTCCACCCCCTCTGGGGCCAACGTCCTGACTTTC
j_gene: TRBJ2-6; v_gene: TRBV5-1; abundance: .; d_gene: .; CDR3aa: CASSKGGGPSGANVLTF; CDR3nt: TGCGCCAGCAGTAAAGGCGGGGGCCCTTCGGGGGCCAACGTCCTGACTTTC
j_gene: TRBJ1-2; v_gene: TRBV7-9; abundance: .; d_gene: .; CDR3aa: CASSEDRLDGYTF; CDR3nt: TGTGCCAGCAGCGAAGACAGGCTGGATGGCTACACCTTC
j_gene: TRBJ2-3; v_gene: TRBV10-3; abundance: .; d_gene: .; CDR3aa: CAIFIRDTDTQYF; CDR3nt: TGTGCCATCTTCATTCGCGACACAGATACGCAGTATTTT
j_gene: TRBJ2-1; v_gene: TRBV6-2/TRBV6-3; abundance: .; d_gene: TRBD2; CDR3aa: CASSYALAGGNEQFF; CDR3nt: TGTGCCAGCAGTTACGCACTAGCGGGAGGAAATGAGCAGTTCTTC
j_gene: TRBJ2-5; v_gene: TRBV5-6; abundance: .; d_gene: .; CDR3aa: CASSPLPGEATQYF; CDR3nt: TGTGCCAGCAGCCCTCTTCCAGGGGAGGCGACCCAGTACTTC
j_gene: TRBJ2-7; v_gene: TRBV2; abundance: .; d_gene: .; CDR3aa: CASSEASGSSYEQYF; CDR3nt: TGTGCCAGCAGTGAAGCCTCCGGGAGCTCCTACGAGCAGTACTTC
j_gene: TRBJ1-1; v_gene: TRBV19; abundance: .; d_gene: .; CDR3aa: CASTMHREIEAFF; CDR3nt: TGTGCCAGTACCATGCACAGGGAGATTGAAGCTTTCTTT
j_gene: TRBJ2-3; v_gene: TRBV28; abundance: .; d_gene: .; CDR3aa: CASRNEGTDTQYF; CDR3nt: TGTGCCAGCAGGAACGAGGGCACAGATACGCAGTATTTT
j_gene: TRBJ1-2; v_gene: TRBV28; abundance: .; d_gene: .; CDR3aa: CASSFGQHNYGYTF; CDR3nt: TGTGCCAGCAGTTTCGGGCAGCATAACTATGGCTACACCTTC
j_gene: TRBJ1-4; v_gene: TRBV3-1/TRBV3-2; abundance: once; d_gene: .; CDR3aa: CASSHGITTNEKLFF; CDR3nt: TGTGCCAGCAGCCATGGGATTACAACTAATGAAAAACTGTTTTTT
j_gene: TRBJ2-1; v_gene: TRBV6-5; abundance: .; d_gene: .; CDR3aa: CAASWGAGSYNEQFF; CDR3nt: TGTGCCGCCTCCTGGGGAGCGGGCTCCTACAATGAGCAGTTCTTC
j_gene: TRBJ1-2; v_gene: TRBV12-3/TRBV12-4; abundance: once; d_gene: .; CDR3aa: CASSFGLDYGYTF; CDR3nt: TGTGCCAGCAGTTTTGGTCTGGACTATGGCTACACCTTC
j_gene: TRBJ1-5; v_gene: TRBV4-3; abundance: .; d_gene: .; CDR3aa: CASSQDNLNQPQHF; CDR3nt: TGCGCCAGCAGCCAGGACAATCTCAATCAGCCCCAGCATTTT
j_gene: TRBJ2-2; v_gene: TRBV11-2; abundance: .; d_gene: .; CDR3aa: CASSLPGQRNTGELFF; CDR3nt: TGTGCCAGCAGCTTGCCCGGACAGAGGAACACCGGGGAGCTGTTTTTT
j_gene: TRBJ2-7; v_gene: TRBV6-6; abundance: once; d_gene: .; CDR3aa: CASSYGRTPEYEQYF; CDR3nt: TGTGCCAGCAGTTACGGCAGGACCCCCGAATACGAGCAGTACTTC
j_gene: TRBJ1-1; v_gene: TRBV28; abundance: once; d_gene: TRBD1; CDR3aa: CASTPGTGNTEAFF; CDR3nt: TGTGCCAGCACCCCCGGGACAGGGAACACTGAAGCTTTCTTT
j_gene: TRBJ2-7; v_gene: TRBV7-8; abundance: .; d_gene: .; CDR3aa: CASTDQTSSSYEQYF; CDR3nt: TGTGCCAGCACCGACCAGACTTCGAGCTCCTACGAGCAGTACTTC
j_gene: TRBJ2-2; v_gene: TRBV11-3; abundance: .; d_gene: .; CDR3aa: CASSSEGDTGELFF; CDR3nt: TGTGCCAGCAGCTCTGAGGGGGACACCGGGGAGCTGTTTTTT
j_gene: TRBJ1-1; v_gene: TRBV2; abundance: .; d_gene: .; CDR3aa: CASSEQGLAEAFF; CDR3nt: TGTGCCAGCAGTGAACAAGGGTTGGCTGAAGCTTTCTTT
j_gene: TRBJ2-5; v_gene: TRBV7-8; abundance: .; d_gene: .; CDR3aa: CASSLAVRGEETQYF; CDR3nt: TGTGCCAGCAGCTTAGCAGTAAGGGGAGAAGAGACCCAGTACTTC
j_gene: TRBJ1-2; v_gene: TRBV3-1/TRBV3-2; abundance: .; d_gene: TRBD1; CDR3aa: CASSQDSVGQGEYGYTF; CDR3nt: TGTGCCAGCAGCCAAGATAGTGTGGGACAGGGAGAATATGGCTACACCTTC
j_gene: TRBJ2-7; v_gene: TRBV19; abundance: .; d_gene: .; CDR3aa: CASSIGQRYEQYF; CDR3nt: TGTGCCAGTAGTATAGGACAGCGCTACGAGCAGTACTTC
j_gene: TRBJ2-3; v_gene: TRBV9; abundance: .; d_gene: TRBD2; CDR3aa: CASSPTSGGYTDTQYF; CDR3nt: TGTGCCAGCAGTCCGACTAGCGGGGGGTACACAGATACGCAGTATTTT
j_gene: TRBJ1-1; v_gene: TRBV3-1/TRBV3-2; abundance: .; d_gene: .; CDR3aa: CASSLGILGTEAFF; CDR3nt: TGTGCCAGCAGCCTCGGGATCCTCGGCACTGAAGCTTTCTTT
j_gene: TRBJ2-7; v_gene: TRBV19; abundance: .; d_gene: .; CDR3aa: CASSIGRTGPHMGEQYF; CDR3nt: TGTGCCAGTAGTATAGGGCGAACGGGACCGCACATGGGCGAGCAGTACTTC
j_gene: TRBJ1-5; v_gene: TRBV6-1; abundance: .; d_gene: .; CDR3aa: CASSEQDGQPQHF; CDR3nt: TGTGCCAGCAGTGAACAGGACGGCCAGCCCCAGCATTTT
j_gene: TRBJ2-5; v_gene: TRBV5-4; abundance: .; d_gene: .; CDR3aa: CASSDGPVGQYF; CDR3nt: TGTGCCAGCAGCGACGGACCCGTGGGCCAGTACTTC
j_gene: TRBJ2-3; v_gene: TRBV28; abundance: once; d_gene: TRBD2; CDR3aa: CATLGGDTDTQYF; CDR3nt: TGTGCCACCCTCGGGGGGGACACAGATACGCAGTATTTT
j_gene: TRBJ2-7; v_gene: TRBV28; abundance: few; d_gene: TRBD1; CDR3aa: CASSPPGQGTYEQYF; CDR3nt: TGTGCCAGCAGTCCACCGGGACAGGGAACCTACGAGCAGTACTTC
j_gene: TRBJ1-2; v_gene: TRBV5-6; abundance: .; d_gene: .; CDR3aa: CASSYWTDPYGYTF; CDR3nt: TGTGCCAGCAGCTACTGGACAGACCCGTATGGCTACACCTTC
j_gene: TRBJ2-3; v_gene: TRBV5-1; abundance: .; d_gene: .; CDR3aa: CASSLEGPRDTDTQYF; CDR3nt: TGCGCCAGCAGCTTAGAGGGTCCCAGGGATACAGATACGCAGTATTTT
j_gene: TRBJ2-3; v_gene: TRBV5-1; abundance: .; d_gene: .; CDR3aa: CASSLAPLGSTDTQYF; CDR3nt: TGCGCCAGCAGCTTGGCCCCTCTGGGAAGCACAGATACGCAGTATTTT
j_gene: TRBJ2-1; v_gene: TRBV24-1; abundance: .; d_gene: .; CDR3aa: CATSDSLVYEQFF; CDR3nt: TGTGCCACCAGTGATTCCCTTGTGTATGAGCAGTTCTTC
j_gene: TRBJ1-5; v_gene: TRBV7-9; abundance: .; d_gene: TRBD1; CDR3aa: CASSPTGVMLQPQHF; CDR3nt: TGTGCCAGCAGCCCGACAGGGGTGATGTTGCAGCCCCAGCATTTT
j_gene: TRBJ2-3; v_gene: TRBV15; abundance: .; d_gene: TRBD1; CDR3aa: CATKTGGPTDTQYF; CDR3nt: TGTGCCACCAAGACAGGGGGCCCGACAGATACGCAGTATTTT
j_gene: TRBJ2-6; v_gene: TRBV6-1; abundance: .; d_gene: TRBD1; CDR3aa: CASSEYRTGASGANVLTF; CDR3nt: TGTGCCAGCAGTGAATATAGGACAGGGGCAAGTGGGGCCAACGTCCTGACTTTC
j_gene: TRBJ2-7; v_gene: TRBV27; abundance: .; d_gene: .; CDR3aa: CASSSLVSEQYF; CDR3nt: TGTGCCAGCAGTTCACTTGTGTCCGAGCAGTACTTC
j_gene: TRBJ1-4; v_gene: TRBV7-9; abundance: .; d_gene: .; CDR3aa: CASSLTTMGGINEKLFF; CDR3nt: TGTGCCAGCAGCTTAACTACGATGGGGGGAATTAATGAAAAACTGTTTTTT
j_gene: TRBJ2-5; v_gene: TRBV9; abundance: .; d_gene: .; CDR3aa: CASSPGRELLRAETQYF; CDR3nt: TGTGCCAGCAGCCCAGGAAGGGAGTTACTGCGCGCGGAGACCCAGTACTTC
j_gene: TRBJ1-1; v_gene: TRBV29-1; abundance: .; d_gene: .; CDR3aa: CSVDPWNTEAFF; CDR3nt: TGCAGCGTTGATCCCTGGAACACTGAAGCTTTCTTT
j_gene: TRBJ1-1; v_gene: TRBV2; abundance: .; d_gene: .; CDR3aa: CARDKWGRSLSNTEAFF; CDR3nt: TGTGCCAGGGACAAATGGGGACGGAGCCTCTCGAACACTGAAGCTTTCTTT
j_gene: TRBJ2-7; v_gene: TRBV28; abundance: .; d_gene: .; CDR3aa: CASTPDSSYEQYF; CDR3nt: TGTGCCAGCACCCCGGACAGCTCCTACGAGCAGTACTTC
j_gene: TRBJ1-6; v_gene: TRBV19; abundance: .; d_gene: .; CDR3aa: CASSIFFARGVGSSYNSPLHF; CDR3nt: TGTGCCAGTAGTATATTCTTCGCCAGGGGAGTGGGGAGCTCCTATAATTCACCCCTCCACTTT